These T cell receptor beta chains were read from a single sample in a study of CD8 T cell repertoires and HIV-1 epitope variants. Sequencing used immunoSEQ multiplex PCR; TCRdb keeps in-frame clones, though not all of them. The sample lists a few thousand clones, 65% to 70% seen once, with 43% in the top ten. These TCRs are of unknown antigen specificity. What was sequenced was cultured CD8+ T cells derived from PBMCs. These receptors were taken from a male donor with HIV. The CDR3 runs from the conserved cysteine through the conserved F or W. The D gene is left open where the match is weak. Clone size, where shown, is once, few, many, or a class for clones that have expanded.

CDR3: CASLPLGPTSYEQYF
DNA: TGTGCCAGCCTCCCCCTGGGTCCTACCTCCTACGAGCAGTACTTC
J: TRBJ2-7
V: TRBV28
D: .
size: .

CDR3: CASSFRDRAYEQYF
DNA: TGTGCCAGCAGTTTCCGGGACAGAGCCTACGAGCAGTACTTC
J: TRBJ2-7
V: TRBV28
D: TRBD1
size: .

CDR3: CSVDQLAGNTGELFF
DNA: TGCAGCGTTGACCAGCTAGCTGGAAACACCGGGGAGCTGTTTTTT
J: TRBJ2-2
V: TRBV29-1
D: .
size: once

CDR3: CASSPTGTRNTEAFF
DNA: TGTGCCAGCAGCCCAACAGGGACCAGGAACACTGAAGCTTTCTTT
J: TRBJ1-1
V: TRBV7-3
D: .
size: few

CDR3: CASSLMGQGAPGANVLTF
DNA: TGTGCCAGCAGTTTAATGGGGCAGGGGGCGCCCGGGGCCAACGTCCTGACTTTC
J: TRBJ2-6
V: TRBV28
D: TRBD1
size: .

CDR3: CASSSGSTNTGELFF
DNA: TGTGCCAGCAGTTCCGGGTCAACGAACACCGGGGAGCTGTTTTTT
J: TRBJ2-2
V: TRBV5-4
D: .
size: .

CDR3: CASSGGFGASSGNTIYF
DNA: TGTGCCAGCAGCGGTGGATTTGGGGCTAGCTCTGGAAACACCATATATTTT
J: TRBJ1-3
V: TRBV13
D: .
size: .

CDR3: CASRGTPYNEQYF
DNA: TGTGCCAGCAGAGGGACACCCTATAACGAGCAGTACTTC
J: TRBJ2-7
V: TRBV2
D: .
size: medium-sized

CDR3: CASSYSNGYEQYF
DNA: TGTGCCAGCAGTTACTCGAACGGCTACGAGCAGTACTTC
J: TRBJ2-7
V: TRBV27
D: .
size: .

CDR3: CASSKPRGRSGYTF
DNA: TGTGCCAGCAGTAAGCCTCGAGGAAGGAGTGGCTACACCTTC
J: TRBJ1-2
V: TRBV5-6
D: .
size: .

CDR3: CASSLSLTGSYGYTF
DNA: TGTGCCAGCAGCTTAAGTTTGACAGGGAGCTATGGCTACACCTTC
J: TRBJ1-2
V: TRBV7-2
D: TRBD1
size: once